This entry lists 13 T cell receptor beta chains sequenced from one sample in a study of blood T cell repertoires in COVID-19. Libraries were prepared by immunoSEQ multiplex PCR; TCRdb keeps only in-frame clonotypes and omits some of them. The table has roughly 200,000 clones, roughly 80% seen once. Sequenced material: peripheral blood. These receptors all stem from a woman aged 35 to 49 with COVID-19, enrolled during active disease.

V is TRBV5-4 and J is TRBJ2-7, with 14 positions matching TRBD2. V was clipped by 0 bases and J by 7 bases; unmatched bases: 9. The CDR3 is 17 residues long. Germline lookup yields CDR1 SGHNT and CDR2 YYREEE (reference sequence). The CDR3 is CASSLAPWTSGGLEQYF. The CDR3 DNA reads as TGTGCCAGCAGCTTGGCACCTTGGACTAGCGGGGGGCTGGAGCAGTACTTC. Full variable domain (outside the CDR3, taken from reference TRBV5-4 and TRBJ2-7): ETGVTQSPTHLIKTRGQQVTLRCSSQSGHNTVSWYQQALGQGPQFIFQYYREEENGRGNFPPRFSGLQFPNYSSELNVNALELDDSALYLCASSLAPWTSGGLEQYFGPGTRLTVT.

The rearrangement joins TRBV5-1 to TRBJ2-2; TRBD2 agrees at 7 bases. CDR3 size: 15 residues. With V trimmed by 4 bases and J by 6 bases, 9 bases remained unmatched. Germline loops: CDR1 SGHRS, CDR2 YFSETQ. The CDR3 DNA reads TGCGCCAGCAGCACAACTAGCGTCTCCTCCGGGGAGCTGTTTTTT. Protein sequence: CASSTTSVSSGELFF. Based on the CDR3 plus reference TRBV5-1 and TRBJ2-2, the full variable domain is KAGVTQTPRYLIKTRGQQVTLSCSPISGHRSVSWYQQTPGQGLQFLFEYFSETQRNKGNFPGRFSGRQFSNSRSEMNVSTLELGDSALYLCASSTTSVSSGELFFGEGSRLTVL.

The gene calls are TRBV19 and TRBJ2-1, with D unclear. The CDR3 runs 13 residues. V was trimmed by 5 bases and J by 6 bases, leaving 11 bases between them. CDR1 and CDR2 (germline): LNHDA, SQIVND (reference sequence). As DNA, the CDR3 is TGTGCCAGTAGTCCCCTCGGGTCCAATGAGCAGTTCTTC. Translating it yields CASSPLGSNEQFF.

The V call is TRBV19, the J call TRBJ1-1, with TRBD1 matching over 8 bases. There are 14 residues in the CDR3. The germline V gene has CDR1 LNHDA and CDR2 SQIVND (reference sequence). The V gene end was trimmed by 6 bases and the J gene end by 0 bases; junction bases not matched to a gene: 3. The CDR3 spells CASSQGAVNTEAFF. As DNA, the CDR3 is TGTGCCAGTAGCCAGGGGGCGGTGAACACTGAAGCTTTCTTT. Together with reference TRBV19 and TRBJ1-1, the CDR3 gives the full variable domain: DGGITQSPKYLFRKEGQNVTLSCEQNLNHDAMYWYRQDPGQGLRLIYYSQIVNDFQKGDIAEGYSVSREKKESFPLTVTSAQKNPTAFYLCASSQGAVNTEAFFGQGTRLTVV.

The J gene is TRBJ2-3, the V gene TRBV5-1, with TRBD2 matching over 7 bases. The germline V gene encodes CDR1 SGHRS and CDR2 YFSETQ. This CDR3 has 15 residues. V shed 1 base and J 3 bases; nucleotides not matched to a gene: 5. The CDR3 bases are TGCGCCAGCAGCTTGTTACGGGAGGCAACAGATACGCAGTATTTT. Its translation is CASSLLREATDTQYF.

This clone was found a few times. Other DNA sequences in the same sample also yield this CDR3. The chain recombines TRBV29-1 with TRBJ2-3; 7 bases line up with TRBD1. This CDR3 region has 12 residues. The germline V gene has CDR1 SQVTM and CDR2 ANQGSEA. With V trimmed by 4 bases and J by 6 bases, 4 bases remained unmatched. DNA for the CDR3: TGCAGCGTTGGCCAAGGGGGCGATACGCAGTATTTT. It yields the protein CSVGQGGDTQYF.

The J gene is TRBJ1-2, the V gene TRBV5-4; TRBD1 matches 8 bases. This CDR3 comprises 16 residues. V lost 4 bases, J lost 3 bases, and 11 bases stayed unmatched. Germline-derived CDR1 and CDR2 are SGHNT and YYREEE (reference sequence). The CDR3 reads CASSQSRTGKYYGYTF. Written as DNA, the CDR3 is TGTGCCAGCAGCCAATCAAGGACAGGGAAATACTATGGCTACACCTTC. Full variable domain (missing parts from reference TRBV5-4 and TRBJ1-2): ETGVTQSPTHLIKTRGQQVTLRCSSQSGHNTVSWYQQALGQGPQFIFQYYREEENGRGNFPPRFSGLQFPNYSSELNVNALELDDSALYLCASSQSRTGKYYGYTFGSGTRLTVV.

The V and J genes are TRBV6-2 or TRBV6-3 and TRBJ1-1; D perhaps matches TRBD1 (5 bases). CDR1 is MNHEY and CDR2 is SVGEGT in the germline V gene. This CDR3 has 14 residues. V was cut by 4 bases and J by 1 base, with 10 bases left in between. The CDR3 region is CASSLVGQNTEAFF. CDR3 DNA: TGTGCCAGCAGTTTAGTGGGGCAGAACACTGAAGCTTTCTTT.

This clone was observed once. The chain uses TRBV5-4 and TRBJ2-7, with a tentative D call TRBD1 (5 bases). Germline V gene lookup returns CDR1 SGHNT and CDR2 YYREEE (reference sequence). The CDR3 contains 15 residues. V shed 2 bases and J shed 3 bases, with 15 bases lying between them. Here the CDR3 DNA reads TGTGCCAGCAGCTTTGACAGCTCGTCCTTCTACGAGCAGTACTTC. This sequence encodes CASSFDSSSFYEQYF.

The CDR3 protein is CASSYGDFYEQYF. In DNA form, the CDR3 reads TGTGCCAGCAGTTACGGAGATTTCTACGAGCAGTACTTC. V usage is TRBV6-6 and J usage is TRBJ2-7, with no clear D. Germline CDR1 MNHNY, CDR2 SVGAGI (reference sequence). The CDR3 totals 13 residues. The germline V and J ends were trimmed by 2 bases and 3 bases, with 8 bases remaining between them.

The V and J genes are TRBV2 and TRBJ2-6, with D unresolved. V lost 1 base, J lost 2 bases, and 9 bases lay in between. CDR3 size: 16 residues. Germline CDR1 reads SNHLY; CDR2 reads FYNNEI. The CDR3, as DNA: TGTGCCAGCAGTGAAGATGCAGTTCCTGGGGCCAACGTCCTGACTTTC. Its translation is CASSEDAVPGANVLTF.

The J gene is TRBJ2-7, the V gene TRBV7-9, with 9 bases aligning to TRBD1. Germline lookup yields CDR1 SEHNR and CDR2 FQNEAQ (reference sequence). V was pared by 5 bases and J by 2 bases, with 7 bases of the junction left unmatched. This CDR3 has 15 amino acids. The CDR3 DNA reads TGTGCCAGCAGCCTGCCGGGACAGGGACCCTACGAGCAGTACTTC. It yields the protein CASSLPGQGPYEQYF.

The chain employs TRBV7-2 and TRBJ2-5, with D perhaps matching TRBD2 (7 bases). Per the germline V gene, CDR1 is SGHTA and CDR2 is FQGNSA. V shed 5 bases and J shed 4 bases, with 26 bases lying between them. CDR3 length equals 18 residues. The CDR3 DNA is TGTGCCAGCAGCCTCCAATCGGGGGGCCGGTTTAGGGGAGAGACCCAGTACTTC. As protein: CASSLQSGGRFRGETQYF. Variable domain in full (rest from reference TRBV7-2 and TRBJ2-5): GAGVSQSPSNKVTEKGKDVELRCDPISGHTALYWYRQSLGQGLEFLIYFQGNSAPDKSGLPSDRFSAERTGGSVSTLTIQRTQQEDSAVYLCASSLQSGGRFRGETQYFGPGTRLLVL.